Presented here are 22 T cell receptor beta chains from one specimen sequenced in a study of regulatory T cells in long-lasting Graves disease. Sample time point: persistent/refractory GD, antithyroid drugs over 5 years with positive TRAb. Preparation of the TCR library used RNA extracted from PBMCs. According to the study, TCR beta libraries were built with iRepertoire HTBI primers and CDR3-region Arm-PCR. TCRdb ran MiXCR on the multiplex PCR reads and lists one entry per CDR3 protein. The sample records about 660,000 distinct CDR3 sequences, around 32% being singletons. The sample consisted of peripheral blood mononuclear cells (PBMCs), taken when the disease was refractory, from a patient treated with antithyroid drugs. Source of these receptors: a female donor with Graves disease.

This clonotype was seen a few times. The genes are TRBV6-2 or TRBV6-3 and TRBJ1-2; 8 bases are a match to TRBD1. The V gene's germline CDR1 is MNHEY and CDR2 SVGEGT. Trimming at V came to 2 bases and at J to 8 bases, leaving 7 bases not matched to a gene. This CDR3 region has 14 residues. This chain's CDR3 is CASSYIGQGDGYTF. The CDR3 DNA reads TGTGCCAGCAGTTACATCGGACAGGGTGACGGCTACACCTTC.

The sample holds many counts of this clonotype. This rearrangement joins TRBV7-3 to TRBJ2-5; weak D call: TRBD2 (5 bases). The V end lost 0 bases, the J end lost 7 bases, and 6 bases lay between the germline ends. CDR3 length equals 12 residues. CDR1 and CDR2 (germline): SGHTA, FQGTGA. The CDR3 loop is CASSLTRGTQYF. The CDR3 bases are TGTGCCAGCAGCTTAACACGGGGGACCCAGTACTTC. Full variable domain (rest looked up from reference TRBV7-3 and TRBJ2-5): GAGVSQTPSNKVTEKGKYVELRCDPISGHTALYWYRQSLGQGPEFLIYFQGTGAADDSGLPNDRFFAVRPEGSVSTLKIQRTERGDSAVYLCASSLTRGTQYFGPGTRLLVL.

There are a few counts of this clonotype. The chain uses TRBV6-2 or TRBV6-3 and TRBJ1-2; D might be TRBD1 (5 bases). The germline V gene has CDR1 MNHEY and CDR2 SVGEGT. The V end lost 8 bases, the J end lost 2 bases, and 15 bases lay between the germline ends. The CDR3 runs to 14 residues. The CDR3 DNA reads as TGTGCCAGCTTCGACGGCGGGGGAAACTATGGCTACACCTTC. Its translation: CASFDGGGNYGYTF.

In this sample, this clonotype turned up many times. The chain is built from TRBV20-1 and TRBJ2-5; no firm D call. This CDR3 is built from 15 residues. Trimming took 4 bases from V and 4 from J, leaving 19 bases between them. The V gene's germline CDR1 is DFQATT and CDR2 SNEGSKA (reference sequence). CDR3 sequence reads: CSAIGEAVRSETQYF. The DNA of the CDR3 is TGCAGTGCTATAGGAGAAGCCGTGAGATCAGAGACCCAGTACTTC.

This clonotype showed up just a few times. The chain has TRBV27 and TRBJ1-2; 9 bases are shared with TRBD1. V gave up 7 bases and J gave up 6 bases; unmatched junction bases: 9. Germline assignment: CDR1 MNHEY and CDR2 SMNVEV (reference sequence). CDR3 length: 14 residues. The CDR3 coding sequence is TGTGCCAGCACCGGGACAGGGAGGGCGGATGGCTACACCTTC. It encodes CASTGTGRADGYTF.

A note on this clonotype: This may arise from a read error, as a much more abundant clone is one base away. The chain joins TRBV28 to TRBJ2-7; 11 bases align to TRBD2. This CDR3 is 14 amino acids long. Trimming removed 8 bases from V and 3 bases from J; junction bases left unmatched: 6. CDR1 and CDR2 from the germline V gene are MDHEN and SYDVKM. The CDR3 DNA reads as TGTGCCAGCCTGACTAGCGGGGTCGGCTACGAGCAGTACTTC. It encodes CASLTSGVGYEQYF.

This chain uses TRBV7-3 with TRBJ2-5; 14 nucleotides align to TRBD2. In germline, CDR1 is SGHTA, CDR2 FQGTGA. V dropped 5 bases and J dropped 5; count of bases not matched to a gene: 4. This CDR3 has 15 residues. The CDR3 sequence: CASSRLAGGGETQYF. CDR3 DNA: TGTGCCAGCAGCCGACTAGCGGGAGGGGGCGAGACCCAGTACTTC.

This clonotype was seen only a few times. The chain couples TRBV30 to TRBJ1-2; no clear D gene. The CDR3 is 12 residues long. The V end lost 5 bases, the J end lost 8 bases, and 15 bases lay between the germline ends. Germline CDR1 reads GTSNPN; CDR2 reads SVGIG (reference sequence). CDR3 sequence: CAWGILTRGYTF. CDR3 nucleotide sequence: TGTGCCTGGGGCATCCTCACTAGGGGCTACACCTTC.

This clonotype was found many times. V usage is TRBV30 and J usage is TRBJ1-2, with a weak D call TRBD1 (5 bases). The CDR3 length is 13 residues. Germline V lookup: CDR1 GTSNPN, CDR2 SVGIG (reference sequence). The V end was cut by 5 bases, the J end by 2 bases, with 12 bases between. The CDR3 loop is CAWSGLGNYGYTF. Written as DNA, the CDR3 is TGTGCCTGGTCGGGACTTGGCAACTATGGCTACACCTTC. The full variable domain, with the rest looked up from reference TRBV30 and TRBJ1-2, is SQTIHQWPATLVQPVGSPLSLECTVEGTSNPNLYWYRQAAGRGLQLLFYSVGIGQISSEVPQNLSASRPQDRQFILSSKKLLLSDSGFYLCAWSGLGNYGYTFGSGTRLTVV.

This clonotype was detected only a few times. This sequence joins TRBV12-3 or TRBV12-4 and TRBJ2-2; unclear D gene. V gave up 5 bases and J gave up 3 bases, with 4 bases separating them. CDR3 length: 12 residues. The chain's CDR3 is CASSPHTGELFF. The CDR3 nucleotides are TGTGCCAGCAGTCCTCACACCGGGGAGCTGTTTTTT.

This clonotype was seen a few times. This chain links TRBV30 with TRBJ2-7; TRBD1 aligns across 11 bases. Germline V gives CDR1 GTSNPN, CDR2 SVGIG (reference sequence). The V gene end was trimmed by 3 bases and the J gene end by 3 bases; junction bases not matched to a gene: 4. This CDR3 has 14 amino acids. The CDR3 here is CAWRTGTGGYEQYF. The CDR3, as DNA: TGTGCCTGGAGGACCGGGACAGGGGGCTACGAGCAGTACTTC.

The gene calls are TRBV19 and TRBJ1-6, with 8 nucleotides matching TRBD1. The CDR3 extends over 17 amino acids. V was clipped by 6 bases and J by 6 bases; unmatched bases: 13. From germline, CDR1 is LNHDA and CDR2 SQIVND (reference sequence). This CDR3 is CASSASKTGGGNSPLHF. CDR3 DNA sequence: TGTGCCAGTAGCGCCTCGAAAACAGGGGGTGGTAATTCACCCCTCCACTTT.

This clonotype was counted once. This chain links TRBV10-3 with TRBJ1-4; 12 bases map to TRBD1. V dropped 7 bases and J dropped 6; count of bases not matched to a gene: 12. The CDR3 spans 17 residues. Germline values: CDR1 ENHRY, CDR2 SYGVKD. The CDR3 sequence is CAIISGDRGRKDEKLFF. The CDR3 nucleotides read TGTGCCATCATCTCAGGGGACAGGGGGCGCAAAGATGAAAAACTGTTTTTT.

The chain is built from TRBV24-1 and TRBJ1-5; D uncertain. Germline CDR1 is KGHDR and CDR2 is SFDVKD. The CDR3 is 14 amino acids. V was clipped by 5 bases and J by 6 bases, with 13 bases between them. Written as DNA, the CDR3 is TGTGCCACCAGTGCGGCCGGCCTTTTTCAGCCCCAGCATTTT. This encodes CATSAAGLFQPQHF.

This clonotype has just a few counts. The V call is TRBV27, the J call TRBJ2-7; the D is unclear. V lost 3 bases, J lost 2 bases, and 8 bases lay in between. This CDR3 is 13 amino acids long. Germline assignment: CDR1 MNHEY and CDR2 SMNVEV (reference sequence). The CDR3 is CASSFQPTYEQYF. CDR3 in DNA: TGTGCCAGCAGTTTTCAGCCCACCTACGAGCAGTACTTC.

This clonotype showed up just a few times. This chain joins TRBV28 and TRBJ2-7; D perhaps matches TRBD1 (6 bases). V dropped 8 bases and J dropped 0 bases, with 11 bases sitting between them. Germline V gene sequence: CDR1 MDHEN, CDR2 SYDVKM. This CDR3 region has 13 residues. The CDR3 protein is CASQDSLSYEQYF. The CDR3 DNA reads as TGTGCCAGCCAGGACAGCCTCTCCTACGAGCAGTACTTC.

CDR3 sequence: CAGRDSQTFYGYTF. Here the CDR3 DNA reads TGTGCCGGCCGCGACAGCCAAACTTTCTATGGCTACACCTTC. The V call is TRBV5-4, the J call TRBJ1-2, with D possibly matching TRBD1 (5 bases). CDR1 is SGHNT and CDR2 is YYREEE in the germline V gene (reference sequence). There are 14 residues in the CDR3. Deletions cut 10 bases from V and 4 bases from J, with 20 bases between.

In nucleotides, the CDR3 is TGCAGCGTTAGCGTTTCGAACACCGGGGAGCTGTTTTTT. Amino acid sequence: CSVSVSNTGELFF. The chain combines TRBV29-1 with TRBJ2-2; D is ambiguous. The germline gives CDR1 SQVTM, CDR2 ANQGSEA. Trimming removed 5 bases at V and 0 bases at J, with 7 bases between. The CDR3 totals 13 residues.

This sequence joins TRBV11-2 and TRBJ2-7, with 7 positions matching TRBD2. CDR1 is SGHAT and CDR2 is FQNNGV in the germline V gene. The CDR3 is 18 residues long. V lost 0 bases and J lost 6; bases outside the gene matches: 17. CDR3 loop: CASSLDVVLAGAHGEQYF. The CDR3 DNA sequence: TGTGCCAGCAGCTTAGATGTAGTTTTGGCGGGAGCCCACGGCGAGCAGTACTTC.

CDR3 region: CASSIDRGEPQHF. The CDR3 nucleotides are TGTGCCAGTAGTATAGACAGGGGTGAGCCCCAGCATTTT. This chain uses TRBV19 with TRBJ1-5, with TRBD1 as a possible D gene (6 bases). This CDR3 has 13 residues. Per germline, CDR1 LNHDA and CDR2 SQIVND (reference sequence). With 0 bases removed from V and 8 bases from J, the gap between germline ends came to 8 bases.

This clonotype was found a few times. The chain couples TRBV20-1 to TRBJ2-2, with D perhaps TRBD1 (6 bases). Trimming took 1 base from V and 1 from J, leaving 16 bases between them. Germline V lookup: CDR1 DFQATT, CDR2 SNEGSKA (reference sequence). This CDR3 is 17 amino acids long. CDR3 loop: CSARVSIRGLNTGELFF. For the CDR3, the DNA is TGCAGTGCTAGAGTGTCGATCAGGGGCTTGAACACCGGGGAGCTGTTTTTT.

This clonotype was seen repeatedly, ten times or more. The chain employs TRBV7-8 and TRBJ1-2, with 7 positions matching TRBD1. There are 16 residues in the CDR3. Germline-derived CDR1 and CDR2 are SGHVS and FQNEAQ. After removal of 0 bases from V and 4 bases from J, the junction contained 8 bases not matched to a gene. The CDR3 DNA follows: TGTGCCAGCAGCTTAGCGGGCGCGGGACAGCTCTATGGCTACACCTTC. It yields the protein CASSLAGAGQLYGYTF.